The rows below give T cell receptor beta chains drawn from one sample of a study of CXCR3-negative and CXCR3-positive naive CD8 T cells. TCRdb re-called the 5' RACE reads; every CDR3 protein appears as one record, without DNA. The sample totals about 62,000 distinct CDR3 sequences. Specimen: naive CXCR3- CD8+ T cells from blood. The source is a human donor in good health. Some clones in this sample may be carry-over from other donors' samples. The CDR3 runs from the conserved cysteine through the conserved F or W. The order of the fields is V gene, clone size, J gene, CDR3 protein. Size is omitted from some rows. Given values are once, few, many or a class for expanded clones.

>TRBV13|NA|TRBJ1-1
CASTKQMNTEAFF
>TRBV6-6|NA|TRBJ2-4
CASSYSELEMPGLAKNIQYF
>TRBV20-1|NA|TRBJ2-7
CSARPVSSYEQYF
>TRBV6-2/TRBV6-3|medium-sized|TRBJ1-2
CASSSTTGIPNNYGYTF
>TRBV28|NA|TRBJ2-3
CASSFRASTDTQYF
>TRBV4-3|NA|TRBJ2-5
CASSQEATRGETQYF
>TRBV27|NA|TRBJ2-2
CASSPTWTGELFF
>TRBV25-1|NA|TRBJ1-1
CASSPGRDWSFF
>TRBV21-1|NA|TRBJ2-5
CASRIRDRGPGETQYF
>TRBV29-1|NA|TRBJ1-1
CSVEDGNTEAFF
>TRBV28|NA|TRBJ2-1
CASSLYGARLAGANEQFF
>TRBV29-1|NA|TRBJ2-5
CSVSGQDVLETQYF
>TRBV4-2|NA|TRBJ2-1
CASSQDTAMGPRVGNEQFF
>TRBV29-1|NA|TRBJ2-3
CSVEGGRVGDTQYF
>TRBV30|NA|TRBJ1-3
CAWSVQQIHGNTIYF
>TRBV24-1|NA|TRBJ2-1
CATSDGLAGDYNEQFF
>TRBV7-3|NA|TRBJ2-1
CASSLTGSSAYNEQFF
>TRBV12-3/TRBV12-4|NA|TRBJ2-1
CASSLRGLLAGVYNEQFF
>TRBV7-6|NA|TRBJ2-7
CAISTGEGEQYF
>TRBV9|NA|TRBJ2-7
CASSPTGSGTYEQYF
>TRBV11-3|NA|TRBJ2-5
CASSLGPTEETQYF
>TRBV12-3/TRBV12-4|NA|TRBJ2-1
CASRDLAGGPHEQFF
>TRBV20-1|NA|TRBJ2-7
CSASVVGTYEQYF
>TRBV29-1|NA|TRBJ2-3
CSVDVPGTEDTQYF
>TRBV29-1|NA|TRBJ2-6
CSVFGTAFSGANVLTF